This T cell receptor (beta chain) was obtained from a study of T cell therapy after organ transplantation. The CDR3 length is 12 residues. Trimming took 0 bases from V and 7 from J, leaving 9 bases between them. Looked up from germline, CDR1 is GTSNPN and CDR2 is SVGIG (reference sequence). This clone was counted only a few times. Its antigen is unknown. The assay was immunoSEQ multiplex PCR, and TCRdb's table has in-frame clones only and misses some. The data hold 51,000 or so clones, with 94% observed a single time. Sequencing used CD8+ T cells from blood, obtained before autologous CMV-specific T cell therapy. This sequence was found in a human patient who had received a solid organ transplant and had CMV disease. The V gene is TRBV30, the J gene TRBJ1-1; D is undetermined. The CDR3 nucleotides are TGTGCCTGGAGTGTAGGGCAGTTTGAAGCTTTCTTT. Translation gives CAWSVGQFEAFF. Based on the CDR3 plus reference TRBV30 and TRBJ1-1, the full variable domain is SQTIHQWPATLVQPVGSPLSLECTVEGTSNPNLYWYRQAAGRGLQLLFYSVGIGQISSEVPQNLSASRPQDRQFILSSKKLLLSDSGFYLCAWSVGQFEAFFGQGTRLTVV.